The present T cell receptor beta chain was sequenced within a study of T cell responses to AZD1222 COVID-19 vaccine. For this clone: Antigen specificity is unknown.

Whole-study findings and limits: Reports indicate that nearly half of spike-specific TCRs are directed at unmutated variant regions. At baseline, seropositivity was found in only 5 to 7 AZD1222 recipients. The study sampled repertoires only after the peak T cell response. Females outnumbered males among donors, who were mostly white British; clonal diversity was possibly underestimated.

V dropped 2 bases and J dropped 6; count of bases not matched to a gene: 15. This CDR3 contains 18 residues. The germline gives CDR1 MNHEY, CDR2 SVGEGT. Profiled with immunoSEQ multiplex PCR; TCRdb holds only in-frame clones, not every one. The repertoire holds fewer than 75,000 clones, around 90% seen once, with about 6% in the top ten. V and J are TRBV6-2 or TRBV6-3 and TRBJ2-5; TRBD2 agrees at 10 bases. The source was peripheral blood, collected 28 days after the second dose of the MenACWY control vaccine. The sequence came from an adult who received the MenACWY meningococcal vaccine as a control. CDR3 nucleotides: TGTGCCAGCAGTTACGGGGGTTTGATAGCGGGAGGCGGGAAGACCCAGTACTTC. Translating it yields CASSYGGLIAGGGKTQYF.